The present entry profiles one T cell receptor (beta chain) with its context. CDR1 and CDR2 from the germline V gene are MNHEY and SVGAGI. The CDR3 spans 14 residues. V lost 6 bases, J lost 11 bases, and 9 bases stayed unmatched. The source of the sample is a study of OX40 agonist ivuxolimab in advanced cancers. The assay was immunoSEQ multiplex PCR, and TCRdb's table has in-frame clones only and misses some. Here the sample spans 50,000 to 65,000 clones, roughly four fifths being singletons. The rearrangement uses TRBV6-5 and TRBJ2-5; 13 bases agree with TRBD2. The sample in question was CD4+ or CD8+ T cells sorted from blood, obtained in a trial of the OX40 agonist ivuxolimab. The clonotype comes from an adult with an advanced solid tumor such as melanoma, head and neck, liver or kidney cancer. In DNA form, the CDR3 reads TGTGCCAGCAGAATCGGACTAGCGGGAGCGGAGCAGTACTTC. It translates to CASRIGLAGAEQYF.